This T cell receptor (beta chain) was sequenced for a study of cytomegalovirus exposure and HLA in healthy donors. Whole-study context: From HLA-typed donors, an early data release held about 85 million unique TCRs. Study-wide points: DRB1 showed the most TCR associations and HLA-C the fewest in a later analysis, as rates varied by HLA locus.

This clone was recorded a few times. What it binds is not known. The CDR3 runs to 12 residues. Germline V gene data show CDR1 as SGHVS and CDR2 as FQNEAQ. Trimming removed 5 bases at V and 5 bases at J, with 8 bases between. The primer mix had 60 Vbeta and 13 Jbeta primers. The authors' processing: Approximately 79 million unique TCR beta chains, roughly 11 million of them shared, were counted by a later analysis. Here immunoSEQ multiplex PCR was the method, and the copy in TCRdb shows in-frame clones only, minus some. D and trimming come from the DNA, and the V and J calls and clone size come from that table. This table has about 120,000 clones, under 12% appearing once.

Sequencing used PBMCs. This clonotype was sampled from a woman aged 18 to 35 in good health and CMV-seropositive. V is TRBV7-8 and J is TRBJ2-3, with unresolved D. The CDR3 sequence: CASSRVVDTQYF. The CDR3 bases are TGTGCCAGCAGCCGGGTGGTAGATACGCAGTATTTT.